This is a list of T cell receptor beta chains from one sample in a study of PD-1 blockade in classical Hodgkin lymphoma. Generated by immunoSEQ multiplex PCR, the TCRdb table keeps only in-frame clones and is missing some. This repertoire shows roughly 9,900 clones, around nine tenths found once; its top ten account for less than 15%. The sequenced sample was peripheral blood mononuclear cells (PBMCs), obtained at baseline. The source is a human donor with classical Hodgkin lymphoma. Each CDR3 is given with its conserved first and last residue. Fields, in order: clone size, D gene, V gene, J gene, CDR3 protein, CDR3 DNA. D genes are given only for firm matches. Clone size is stated in some rows and not others, as once, few, many or a class when expanded.

size: .; D: TRBD2; V: TRBV6-1; J: TRBJ2-5; CDR3: CASSEALAGAAAQETQYF; DNA: TGTGCCAGCAGTGAGGCGCTAGCGGGAGCCGCGGCGCAAGAGACCCAGTACTTC
size: .; D: .; V: TRBV7-2; J: TRBJ1-3; CDR3: CASSVVGSGNTIYF; DNA: TGTGCCAGCAGCGTGGTGGGCTCTGGAAACACCATATATTTT
size: few; D: .; V: TRBV19; J: TRBJ1-2; CDR3: CASSIAQTYGYTF; DNA: TGTGCCAGTAGTATCGCTCAGACCTATGGCTACACCTTC
size: .; D: .; V: TRBV5-1; J: TRBJ2-3; CDR3: CASSRQGGPRIDTQYF; DNA: TGCGCCAGCAGCAGACAGGGAGGACCTAGAATAGATACGCAGTATTTT
size: .; D: .; V: TRBV6-5; J: TRBJ1-2; CDR3: CASSYSLSAGDYGYTF; DNA: TGTGCCAGCAGTTACTCCTTATCGGCAGGAGACTATGGCTACACCTTC
size: .; D: .; V: TRBV6-1; J: TRBJ2-7; CDR3: CASSVEALGEQYF; DNA: TGTGCCAGCAGTGTTGAGGCTCTCGGGGAGCAGTACTTC
size: .; D: .; V: TRBV6-4; J: TRBJ1-1; CDR3: CASSVGENTEAFF; DNA: TGTGCCAGCAGTGTAGGGGAGAACACTGAAGCTTTCTTT
size: .; D: TRBD2; V: TRBV2; J: TRBJ2-5; CDR3: CASPQPTSGHQETQYF; DNA: TGTGCCAGCCCCCAACCGACTAGCGGGCACCAAGAGACCCAGTACTTC
size: .; D: .; V: TRBV15; J: TRBJ2-2; CDR3: CATSRDSGPGELFF; DNA: TGTGCCACCAGCAGAGATTCAGGGCCCGGGGAGCTGTTTTTT
size: .; D: .; V: TRBV28; J: TRBJ2-1; CDR3: CASSFQLYNEQFF; DNA: TGTGCCAGCAGTTTCCAGTTATACAATGAGCAGTTCTTC
size: .; D: .; V: TRBV7-3; J: TRBJ2-3; CDR3: CASSLRGADTQYF; DNA: TGTGCCAGCAGCTTAAGAGGGGCAGATACGCAGTATTTT